This TCR beta chain was found in a study of cytomegalovirus exposure and HLA in healthy donors. Germline V gene lookup returns CDR1 SGDLS and CDR2 YYNGEE. The V end lost 4 bases, the J end lost 3 bases, and 14 bases lay between the germline ends. This CDR3 has 14 residues. As for this clone: Antigen unknown.

General study findings and limits: As a later analysis showed, a missense DCLRE1C variant was linked to trimming of TCR beta V- and J-genes.

The PCR employed 60 Vbeta primers together with 13 Jbeta primers. This table comes from immunoSEQ multiplex PCR, and its TCRdb copy is limited to in-frame clones, with some not included. The sample shows 150,000 or so clones, roughly three quarters of them seen only once. The chain recombines TRBV9 with TRBJ2-7; tentatively, D is TRBD2 (6 bases). The sequence came from a male donor in good health and CMV-seronegative. Sequenced input: PBMCs. The CDR3, as DNA: TGTGCCAGCAGCCCCCCTAGCGTTGACTACGAGCAGTACTTC. This translates into CASSPPSVDYEQYF.